Listed here are 10 T cell receptor beta chains from one sample, sequenced in a study of T-cell memory formation after mild COVID-19. MiXCR, run by TCRdb on the 5' RACE reads, gives a single entry per CDR3 protein. The profile covers some 210,000 distinct CDR3 sequences, with around 25% appearing a single time and approximately 10% taken by the ten largest. Sequencing was carried out using PBMCs or a T cell subset sorted from them (not recorded which). The receptors stem from an adult woman who had mild COVID-19 (a few samples of this study predate the infection). Cell type and time point are not known.

This sequence joins TRBV12-3 or TRBV12-4 and TRBJ2-2, with 7 bases that match TRBD2. The CDR3 spans 16 residues. With 3 bases clipped from V and 5 bases from J, the junction kept 9 bases outside the gene matches. The CDR3 DNA follows: TGTGCCAGCAGTTTGGGGGTCGAACTAGCGACCGGGGAGCTGTTTTTT. It translates to CASSLGVELATGELFF.

V gene TRBV20-1 combines with J gene TRBJ2-7; D is ambiguous. CDR3 length: 10 amino acids. Germline assignment: CDR1 DFQATT and CDR2 SNEGSKA (reference sequence). V gave up 6 bases and J gave up 2 bases, with 5 bases separating them. The CDR3 is CSATPYEQYF. CDR3 sequence (DNA): TGCAGTGCCACCCCCTACGAGCAGTACTTC.

This clonotype was seen only a few times. This chain uses TRBV12-3 or TRBV12-4 with TRBJ2-3; D remains ambiguous. Trimming left V 5 bases short and J 0 bases short, with 12 bases between. The CDR3 spans 15 residues. CDR3 protein: CASSLSTTSTDTQYF. CDR3 in DNA: TGTGCCAGCAGTCTGTCCACTACTAGCACAGATACGCAGTATTTT.

In nucleotides, the CDR3 is TGTGCCAGCTTCCAGGGGATGACTAGCGGGGGGATCTACGAGCAGTACTTC. It encodes CASFQGMTSGGIYEQYF. The V and J genes are TRBV7-9 and TRBJ2-7, with 13 bases that match TRBD2. CDR3 length: 17 amino acids. V gave up 8 bases and J gave up 3 bases; unmatched junction bases: 13. From germline, CDR1 is SEHNR and CDR2 FQNEAQ (reference sequence).

This clonotype occurred a few times. This chain connects TRBV15 to TRBJ2-3, with TRBD2 as a possible D gene (5 bases). Germline V lookup: CDR1 LNHNV, CDR2 YYDKDF (reference sequence). The length of the CDR3 is 15 residues. The V end lost 1 base, the J end lost 4 bases, and 12 bases lay between the germline ends. The CDR3 loop reads CATSRVASMSDTQYF. In DNA form, the CDR3 reads TGTGCCACCAGCAGAGTTGCTAGCATGTCAGATACGCAGTATTTT.

This chain links TRBV5-1 with TRBJ2-7, with a weak D call TRBD1 (5 bases). V dropped 1 base and J dropped 6 bases, with 14 bases sitting between them. There are 14 residues in the CDR3. Germline V CDR1 and CDR2: SGHRS, YFSETQ. The chain's CDR3 is CASSLRQGTVEQYF. CDR3 nucleotide sequence: TGCGCCAGCAGCTTGCGTCAGGGTACGGTCGAGCAGTACTTC.

A few counts support this clonotype. The genes are TRBV6-1 and TRBJ2-5; D unclear. V lost 4 bases, J lost 9 bases, and 12 bases lay in between. Germline V lookup: CDR1 MNHNS, CDR2 SASEGT. This CDR3 contains 12 residues. CDR3 DNA sequence: TGTGCCAGCAGTGGACTCCCTTGGGCCCAGTACTTC. Amino acid sequence: CASSGLPWAQYF.

The chain recombines TRBV12-3 or TRBV12-4 with TRBJ2-5; 8 positions agree with TRBD2. J gave up 5 bases and V 3 bases, and 5 bases lay outside the gene matches. CDR3 size: 14 residues. The CDR3, as DNA: TGTGCCAGCAGTTTGGCGGGGGGCGATGAGACCCAGTACTTC. Its protein is CASSLAGGDETQYF.

J is TRBJ1-2 and V is TRBV7-9; D gene ambiguous. CDR3 size: 16 residues. Germline V CDR1 and CDR2: SEHNR, FQNEAQ (reference sequence). V lost 3 bases to trimming and J lost 0 bases, with 14 bases between them. Written as DNA, the CDR3 is TGTGCCAGCAGCTTCCCAGGCAGTCTCTCTAACTATGGCTACACCTTC. Translating gives CASSFPGSLSNYGYTF.

This clonotype was detected a few times. The chain combines TRBV5-6 with TRBJ2-3; D may be TRBD1 (5 bases). V was trimmed by 3 bases and J by 2 bases, leaving 10 bases between them. The CDR3 extends over 14 amino acids. Germline loops: CDR1 SGHDT, CDR2 YYEEEE. CDR3 amino acids: CASSSVQVTDTQYF. CDR3 DNA: TGTGCCAGCAGCTCCGTACAGGTCACAGATACGCAGTATTTT.